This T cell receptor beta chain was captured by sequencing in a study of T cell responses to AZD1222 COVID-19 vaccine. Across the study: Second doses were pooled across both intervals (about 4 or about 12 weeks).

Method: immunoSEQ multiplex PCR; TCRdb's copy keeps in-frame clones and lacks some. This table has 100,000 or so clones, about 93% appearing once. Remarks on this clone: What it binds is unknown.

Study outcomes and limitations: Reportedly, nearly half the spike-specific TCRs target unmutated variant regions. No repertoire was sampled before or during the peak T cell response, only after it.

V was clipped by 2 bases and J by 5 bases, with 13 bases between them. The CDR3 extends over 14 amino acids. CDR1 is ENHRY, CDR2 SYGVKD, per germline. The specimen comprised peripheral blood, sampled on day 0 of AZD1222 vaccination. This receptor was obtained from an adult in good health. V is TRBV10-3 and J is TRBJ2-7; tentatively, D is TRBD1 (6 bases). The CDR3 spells CAISERGRGNEQYF. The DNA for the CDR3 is TGTGCCATCAGTGAGAGGGGCAGGGGAAACGAGCAGTACTTC.